This T cell receptor (beta chain) stems from a study of technical replicates of blood from several donors. This CDR3 is 14 amino acids long. Germline trimming cut 8 bases from V and 8 bases from J; bases unmatched to any gene: 10. The germline V gene has CDR1 MNHNS and CDR2 SASEGT. Profiling relied on immunoSEQ multiplex PCR, and the TCRdb table lists in-frame clones only, not all of them. The data hold more than 65,000 clones, with approximately 94% observed a single time. The gene calls are TRBV6-1 and TRBJ2-1; 9 bases agree with TRBD2. Specimen: T cells isolated from PBMCs. The clonotype originates from a human donor in good health. The CDR3 nucleotides are TGTGCCAGCTCAGTAGCGGGGGCCCGAGATGAGCAGTTCTTC. It translates to CASSVAGARDEQFF.